Listed below are T cell receptor beta chains from one sample, sequenced in a study of blood T cell repertoires in COVID-19. This table comes from immunoSEQ multiplex PCR, and its TCRdb copy is limited to in-frame clones, with some not included. The table includes 80,000 to 100,000 clones, over 65% detected once. The sequenced sample consisted of peripheral blood. Receptor source: a man between 65 and 85 years old with COVID-19, enrolled during active disease. The CDR3 runs from the conserved cysteine through the conserved F or W. The D gene is left open where the match is weak. Part of the rows lack a size; the others show once, few, many or a class for expanded clones.

abundance: .
d_gene: .
j_gene: TRBJ2-1
v_gene: TRBV6-6
CDR3nt: TGTGCTGTGGGGGCTGAGCAGTTCTTC
CDR3aa: CAVGAEQFF

abundance: .
d_gene: TRBD2
j_gene: TRBJ2-3
v_gene: TRBV11-3
CDR3nt: TGTGCCAGCAGCTTAGGGACTAGCGGGAGGACAGATACGCAGTATTTT
CDR3aa: CASSLGTSGRTDTQYF

abundance: .
d_gene: .
j_gene: TRBJ1-2
v_gene: TRBV30
CDR3nt: TGTGCCTGGATTCAACAGGCTAACTATGGCTACACCTTC
CDR3aa: CAWIQQANYGYTF

abundance: .
d_gene: .
j_gene: TRBJ1-1
v_gene: TRBV3-1/TRBV3-2
CDR3nt: TGTGCCAGCAGCCCAATGAACACTGAAGCTTTCTTT
CDR3aa: CASSPMNTEAFF

abundance: .
d_gene: .
j_gene: TRBJ2-3
v_gene: TRBV11-2
CDR3nt: TGTGCCAGCAGCTTATCCGGTACAGATACGCAGTATTTT
CDR3aa: CASSLSGTDTQYF

abundance: .
d_gene: .
j_gene: TRBJ2-1
v_gene: TRBV7-9
CDR3nt: TGTGCCAGCAGCCCGCCGGACAGCTCCTACAATGAGCAGTTCTTC
CDR3aa: CASSPPDSSYNEQFF

abundance: .
d_gene: TRBD2
j_gene: TRBJ2-5
v_gene: TRBV6-2/TRBV6-3
CDR3nt: TGTGCCAGCAGTTACTCGTTGGTAGCGGGAGGGCAAGAGACCCAGTACTTC
CDR3aa: CASSYSLVAGGQETQYF

abundance: once
d_gene: .
j_gene: TRBJ2-1
v_gene: TRBV6-5
CDR3nt: TGTGCCAGCAGACGACTAGGCACCTACAATGAGCAGTTCTTC
CDR3aa: CASRRLGTYNEQFF

abundance: .
d_gene: .
j_gene: TRBJ1-1
v_gene: TRBV5-4
CDR3nt: TGTGCCAGCAGCACGGACACTAACACTGAAGCTTTCTTT
CDR3aa: CASSTDTNTEAFF

abundance: once
d_gene: TRBD1
j_gene: TRBJ2-7
v_gene: TRBV28
CDR3nt: TGTGCCAGCAGTTTTCGACAGGGTCTTTACGAGCAGTACTTC
CDR3aa: CASSFRQGLYEQYF

abundance: .
d_gene: TRBD2
j_gene: TRBJ2-3
v_gene: TRBV11-2
CDR3nt: TGTGCCAGCAGCTCCGCACCCCGTAGCGGGATCACAGATACGCAGTATTTT
CDR3aa: CASSSAPRSGITDTQYF

abundance: .
d_gene: TRBD1
j_gene: TRBJ1-1
v_gene: TRBV30
CDR3nt: TGTGCCTGGGGGGACAGGAACACTGAAGCTTTCTTT
CDR3aa: CAWGDRNTEAFF

abundance: .
d_gene: .
j_gene: TRBJ2-7
v_gene: TRBV6-5
CDR3nt: TGTGCCAGCAGTTATGTGGGACATTTCTACGAGCAGTACTTC
CDR3aa: CASSYVGHFYEQYF

abundance: .
d_gene: .
j_gene: TRBJ2-7
v_gene: TRBV28
CDR3nt: TGTGCCAGCAGTTCGGCGGGAACTAAGATTTACGAGCAGTACTTC
CDR3aa: CASSSAGTKIYEQYF

abundance: few
d_gene: TRBD1
j_gene: TRBJ1-5
v_gene: TRBV24-1
CDR3nt: TGTGCCACCAGTGAAACGACAGGGGGGCCCCAGCATTTT
CDR3aa: CATSETTGGPQHF

abundance: .
d_gene: TRBD2
j_gene: TRBJ2-1
v_gene: TRBV5-1
CDR3nt: TGCGCCAGCAGCTTGCTTCCGGTAGCGGGCCTTAACAATGAGCAGTTCTTC
CDR3aa: CASSLLPVAGLNNEQFF

abundance: .
d_gene: TRBD1
j_gene: TRBJ1-1
v_gene: TRBV9
CDR3nt: TGTGCCAGCAGCGTAACAGGGGCCACTGAAGCTTTCTTT
CDR3aa: CASSVTGATEAFF

abundance: once
d_gene: .
j_gene: TRBJ2-3
v_gene: TRBV11-2
CDR3nt: TGTGCCAGCAGCTTAACTAGTCGATACGCAGATACGCAGTATTTT
CDR3aa: CASSLTSRYADTQYF

abundance: .
d_gene: TRBD2
j_gene: TRBJ2-3
v_gene: TRBV5-4
CDR3nt: TGTGCCAGCAGCTTAAATCTAGCGGGAGGTACAGATACGCAGTATTTT
CDR3aa: CASSLNLAGGTDTQYF

abundance: few
d_gene: .
j_gene: TRBJ1-6
v_gene: TRBV28
CDR3nt: TGTGCCAGCAGTTTTGGTGTCGGGAGTCCCTCACCCCTCCACTTT
CDR3aa: CASSFGVGSPSPLHF

abundance: .
d_gene: TRBD2
j_gene: TRBJ2-1
v_gene: TRBV5-1
CDR3nt: TGCGCCAGCAGCTCATTAGCGGGAGGGTCCAATGAGCAGTTCTTC
CDR3aa: CASSSLAGGSNEQFF

abundance: .
d_gene: TRBD2
j_gene: TRBJ2-5
v_gene: TRBV7-2
CDR3nt: TGTGCCACCCAGGGACTAGCGGGAGCACAAGAGACCCAGTACTTC
CDR3aa: CATQGLAGAQETQYF

abundance: few
d_gene: TRBD2
j_gene: TRBJ2-1
v_gene: TRBV20-1
CDR3nt: TGCAGTGCTAGAACCCTAGCGGGAGAGCTCTTC
CDR3aa: CSARTLAGELF

abundance: .
d_gene: .
j_gene: TRBJ1-6
v_gene: TRBV6-2/TRBV6-3
CDR3nt: TGTGCCAGCAGTTACCTAGCGGGACCCCTCCACTTT
CDR3aa: CASSYLAGPLHF

abundance: few
d_gene: TRBD2
j_gene: TRBJ2-5
v_gene: TRBV5-4
CDR3nt: TGTGCCAGCAGCTCGGCGGGGGTCCAAGAGACCCAGTACTTC
CDR3aa: CASSSAGVQETQYF

abundance: few
d_gene: TRBD1
j_gene: TRBJ1-1
v_gene: TRBV28
CDR3nt: TGTGCCAGCAGTTTATCGGACAGGGAGAACACTGAAGCTTTCTTT
CDR3aa: CASSLSDRENTEAFF

abundance: .
d_gene: .
j_gene: TRBJ1-1
v_gene: TRBV5-4
CDR3nt: TGTGCCAGCAGCTTGGAACAGGGGAACACTGAAGCTTTCTTT
CDR3aa: CASSLEQGNTEAFF

abundance: .
d_gene: .
j_gene: TRBJ2-1
v_gene: TRBV5-1
CDR3nt: TGCGCCAGCAGCTTGGGGAGGGACAATGAGCAGTTCTTC
CDR3aa: CASSLGRDNEQFF

abundance: .
d_gene: TRBD2
j_gene: TRBJ2-1
v_gene: TRBV30
CDR3nt: TGTGCCTGGGAGCTAGCGGGAGGAGGCAATGAGCAGTTCTTC
CDR3aa: CAWELAGGGNEQFF

abundance: .
d_gene: .
j_gene: TRBJ2-2
v_gene: TRBV18
CDR3nt: TGTGCCAGCTCCAACATTATCGGCGGGACCGACGGGGAGCTGTTTTTT
CDR3aa: CASSNIIGGTDGELFF

abundance: .
d_gene: .
j_gene: TRBJ1-5
v_gene: TRBV4-3
CDR3nt: TGCGCCAGCAGCCGGTCGGGGGACAGCAATCAGCCCCAGCATTTT
CDR3aa: CASSRSGDSNQPQHF

abundance: .
d_gene: .
j_gene: TRBJ1-5
v_gene: TRBV4-3
CDR3nt: TGCGCCAGCAGCCAAGAAGGGGGTAATCAGCCCCAGCATTTT
CDR3aa: CASSQEGGNQPQHF

abundance: once
d_gene: TRBD1
j_gene: TRBJ1-3
v_gene: TRBV18
CDR3nt: TGTGCCAGCTCACAGAATCAGGGGGACTCTGGAAACACCATATATTTT
CDR3aa: CASSQNQGDSGNTIYF

abundance: .
d_gene: TRBD2
j_gene: TRBJ2-7
v_gene: TRBV28
CDR3nt: TGTGCCAGCAGTCCCGGGGGGGGTTACAGCTCCTACGAGCAGTACTTC
CDR3aa: CASSPGGGYSSYEQYF

abundance: .
d_gene: TRBD2
j_gene: TRBJ2-3
v_gene: TRBV5-1
CDR3nt: TGCGCCAGCAGCTTGGAACTAGCGGGTACCGGCACAGATACGCAGTATTTT
CDR3aa: CASSLELAGTGTDTQYF

abundance: .
d_gene: TRBD1
j_gene: TRBJ1-2
v_gene: TRBV7-9
CDR3nt: TGTGCCAGCAGCAGGACAGGTCAGCGCGCTCGCAACTATGGCTACACCTTC
CDR3aa: CASSRTGQRARNYGYTF

abundance: few
d_gene: .
j_gene: TRBJ1-5
v_gene: TRBV2
CDR3nt: TGTGCCAGCAGTGAGGGAGGGACGGGCAATCAGCCCCAGCATTTT
CDR3aa: CASSEGGTGNQPQHF

abundance: .
d_gene: TRBD1
j_gene: TRBJ1-5
v_gene: TRBV28
CDR3nt: TGTGCCAGCAGTTTCCTGGGACAGGGGGGACAGCCCCAGCATTTT
CDR3aa: CASSFLGQGGQPQHF

abundance: .
d_gene: TRBD2
j_gene: TRBJ2-1
v_gene: TRBV11-2
CDR3nt: TGTGCCAGCGGATCCGGGACTAGCGGGAGCCATTTAACAAATGAGCAGTTCTTC
CDR3aa: CASGSGTSGSHLTNEQFF

abundance: once
d_gene: .
j_gene: TRBJ2-2
v_gene: TRBV28
CDR3nt: TGTGCCAGCAGTCTCGGACAGCGCACCGGGGAGCTGTTTTTT
CDR3aa: CASSLGQRTGELFF

abundance: .
d_gene: TRBD1
j_gene: TRBJ2-7
v_gene: TRBV6-5
CDR3nt: TGTGCCAGCGTCCGGCAGGGACAGGGGGCTTACGAGCAGTACTTC
CDR3aa: CASVRQGQGAYEQYF

abundance: .
d_gene: .
j_gene: TRBJ2-3
v_gene: TRBV6-5
CDR3nt: TGTGCCAGCCGCACTAGCTTCATAGCAGATACGCAGTATTTT
CDR3aa: CASRTSFIADTQYF

abundance: once
d_gene: .
j_gene: TRBJ2-3
v_gene: TRBV11-2
CDR3nt: TGTGCCAGCAGCTTAGGGAGGGTCCTTAGCACAGATACGCAGTATTTT
CDR3aa: CASSLGRVLSTDTQYF

abundance: .
d_gene: .
j_gene: TRBJ2-2
v_gene: TRBV12-5
CDR3nt: TGTGCTAGTGGTTTGGGCCCCCCTGAGGATAACACCGGGGAGCTGTTTTTT
CDR3aa: CASGLGPPEDNTGELFF

abundance: few
d_gene: .
j_gene: TRBJ2-1
v_gene: TRBV4-2
CDR3nt: TGTGCCAGCAGCCAAGATCTGTACAATGAGCAGTTCTTC
CDR3aa: CASSQDLYNEQFF

abundance: few
d_gene: .
j_gene: TRBJ1-4
v_gene: TRBV5-6
CDR3nt: TGTGCCAGCAGCTTGAGAGCTAATGAAAAACTGTTTTTT
CDR3aa: CASSLRANEKLFF

abundance: .
d_gene: .
j_gene: TRBJ2-7
v_gene: TRBV28
CDR3nt: TGTGCCAGCAGTTCGACAGCCTCCTACGAGCAGTACTTC
CDR3aa: CASSSTASYEQYF

abundance: once
d_gene: .
j_gene: TRBJ2-2
v_gene: TRBV18
CDR3nt: TGTGCCAGCTCACCGGAGGGGCGTCCGAACACCGGGGAGCTGTTTTTT
CDR3aa: CASSPEGRPNTGELFF

abundance: .
d_gene: .
j_gene: TRBJ2-5
v_gene: TRBV21-1
CDR3nt: TGTGCCAGCAGCAAGGGTAGCGGGAGGGAGGAGACCCAGTACTTC
CDR3aa: CASSKGSGREETQYF

abundance: .
d_gene: .
j_gene: TRBJ1-6
v_gene: TRBV9
CDR3nt: TGTGCCAGCAGCTCAGAAGGGGGTTTCAATTCACCCCTCCACTTT
CDR3aa: CASSSEGGFNSPLHF

abundance: .
d_gene: .
j_gene: TRBJ2-5
v_gene: TRBV24-1
CDR3nt: TGTGCCACCAGTGATTCGTCTACAGGGGAGACCCAGTACTTC
CDR3aa: CATSDSSTGETQYF

abundance: once
d_gene: .
j_gene: TRBJ2-6
v_gene: TRBV5-8
CDR3nt: TGTGCCAGCAGCTTGAGAACAGGGCCGCACTCTGGGGCCAACGTCCTGACTTTC
CDR3aa: CASSLRTGPHSGANVLTF

abundance: few
d_gene: .
j_gene: TRBJ1-6
v_gene: TRBV29-1
CDR3nt: TGCAGCGTTGGGCAGGGGTGGAATTCACCCCTCCACTTT
CDR3aa: CSVGQGWNSPLHF

abundance: .
d_gene: .
j_gene: TRBJ2-1
v_gene: TRBV7-2
CDR3nt: TGTGCCAGCAGCTTTGAAGCTTCAAATGAGCAGTTCTTC
CDR3aa: CASSFEASNEQFF

abundance: .
d_gene: .
j_gene: TRBJ2-4
v_gene: TRBV19
CDR3nt: TGTGCCAGTAGTATTAGTTATGGCAAAAACATTCAGTACTTC
CDR3aa: CASSISYGKNIQYF

abundance: few
d_gene: TRBD1
j_gene: TRBJ1-6
v_gene: TRBV7-2
CDR3nt: TGTGCCAGCAGCTCAGTGACAGGGACCTATTCACCCCTCCACTTT
CDR3aa: CASSSVTGTYSPLHF

abundance: many
d_gene: .
j_gene: TRBJ2-5
v_gene: TRBV5-6
CDR3nt: TGTGCCAGCAGCTCGGAGGGCCAAGAGACCCAGTACTTC
CDR3aa: CASSSEGQETQYF